The 27 T cell receptor beta chains below all came from one sample that was sequenced in a study of CD8 T cells in Susac syndrome. With random hexamers, reverse transcription was performed on about 0.5 to 1 ug of RNA. One entry per CDR3 protein, called by TCRdb with MiXCR from the immunoSEQ multiplex PCR reads. Of 160,000 or so distinct CDR3 sequences in the sample, roughly 94% were seen once. What was sequenced was CD4+ T cells from PBMCs. All receptors derive from a human donor with multiple sclerosis.

The J gene is TRBJ1-1, the V gene TRBV10-3; 7 bases align to TRBD1. V lost 7 bases and J lost 5; bases outside the gene matches: 4. The CDR3 length is 12 residues. CDR1 and CDR2 from the germline V gene are ENHRY and SYGVKD. The CDR3, as DNA: TGTGCCATCACCAGGGGGGGAACTGAAGCTTTCTTT. Its protein product is CAITRGGTEAFF.

The gene calls are TRBV24-1 and TRBJ2-7; TRBD1 matches 8 bases. This CDR3 is 15 amino acids long. The V segment lost 3 bases and the J segment 2 bases; nucleotides outside the gene matches: 5. Germline V gene sequence: CDR1 KGHDR, CDR2 SFDVKD. CDR3 in DNA: TGTGCCACCAGTGATCCAGGGGGCCCCCCCTACGAGCAGTACTTC. Translating gives CATSDPGGPPYEQYF.

Only a few counts were recorded for this clonotype. CDR3 nucleotide sequence: TGTGCCAGCAGTTTATCCGGGGGCTATACTGAAGCTTTCTTT. Its translation: CASSLSGGYTEAFF. The rearrangement links TRBV28 to TRBJ1-1; possible D gene TRBD1, 6 bases. Germline CDR1 MDHEN, CDR2 SYDVKM. With 1 base removed from V and 5 bases from J, the gap between germline ends came to 11 bases. The CDR3 is 14 amino acids.

This rearrangement joins TRBV6-4 to TRBJ2-3; D might be TRBD1 (6 bases). The germline CDR1 and CDR2 sequences are MRHNA and SNTAGT. V lost 3 bases and J lost 7, with 20 bases in between. The CDR3 is made up of 16 amino acids. This CDR3 reads CASSDWMTGAVHTQYF. The CDR3 DNA follows: TGTGCCAGCAGTGATTGGATGACAGGAGCCGTCCATACGCAGTATTTT.

This clonotype was seen just once. CDR3: CAWSTGTTLSTDTQYF. CDR3 DNA sequence: TGTGCCTGGAGTACAGGGACTACCCTTAGCACAGATACGCAGTATTTT. J is TRBJ2-3 and V is TRBV30, with D perhaps matching TRBD2 (7 bases). Per germline, CDR1 GTSNPN and CDR2 SVGIG (reference sequence). V was shortened by 2 bases and J by 0 bases, with 15 bases between the two germline ends. The CDR3 spans 16 residues.

The V call is TRBV27, the J call TRBJ2-7, with 7 bases lining up with TRBD1. CDR1 is MNHEY, CDR2 SMNVEV, per germline (reference sequence). V shed 7 bases, J shed 4 bases, and the junction held 10 bases outside the gene matches. This CDR3 has 14 amino acids. The CDR3 nucleotides read TGTGCCAGCAAGATCGACAGGGCGAGATACGAGCAGTACTTC. Amino acids: CASKIDRARYEQYF.

The count of this clonotype is one. The chain joins TRBV3-1 to TRBJ2-4; a possible D gene is TRBD2 (6 bases). Per germline, CDR1 LGHDT and CDR2 YNNKEL (reference sequence). The CDR3 covers 17 residues. Trimming shortened V by 1 base and J by 0 bases, and 13 bases separated the two germline ends. This chain's CDR3 is CASSQGRGLPAKNIQYF. DNA of the CDR3: TGTGCCAGCAGCCAAGGAAGGGGACTCCCAGCCAAAAACATTCAGTACTTC.

J is TRBJ2-5 and V is TRBV15, with D possibly TRBD1 on 5 matching bases. V lost 1 base to trimming and J lost 4 bases, with 16 bases between them. This CDR3 region has 16 residues. The germline gives CDR1 LNHNV, CDR2 YYDKDF (reference sequence). CDR3 protein: CATSRGRDYSRETQYF. The CDR3 nucleotides are TGTGCCACCAGCAGAGGCAGGGATTATTCGCGAGAGACCCAGTACTTC.

The gene calls are TRBV24-1 and TRBJ1-5; D unclear. This CDR3 has 16 amino acids. The germline CDR1 and CDR2 sequences are KGHDR and SFDVKD. Trimming pared 2 bases from V and 1 base from J, leaving 11 bases between. CDR3 amino acids: CATSDSGGGSNQPQHF. The CDR3 bases are TGTGCCACCAGTGATTCCGGTGGTGGAAGCAATCAGCCCCAGCATTTT.

V is TRBV25-1 and J is TRBJ2-3; D is undetermined. V was shortened by 1 base and J by 2 bases, with 4 bases between the two germline ends. CDR1 is MGHDK and CDR2 is SYGVNS in the germline V gene. This CDR3 is built from 13 residues. The CDR3 coding sequence is TGTGCCAGCAGTGAATTGGCCACAGATACGCAGTATTTT. Protein sequence: CASSELATDTQYF.

The chain is built from TRBV7-2 and TRBJ1-1; 7 bases map to TRBD1. There are 17 residues in the CDR3. Germline CDR1 is SGHTA and CDR2 is FQGNSA. V dropped 5 bases and J dropped 4; count of bases not matched to a gene: 16. The CDR3, as DNA: TGTGCCAGCAGCGACGACAGGGTAACCCCAGTAGTCACTGAAGCTTTCTTT. It specifies CASSDDRVTPVVTEAFF.

The chain combines TRBV4-1 with TRBJ2-1; possible D gene TRBD1, 5 bases. CDR3 length: 13 amino acids. Trimming pared 0 bases from V and 8 bases from J, leaving 8 bases between. Germline lookup yields CDR1 MGHRA and CDR2 YSYEKL. CDR3 nucleotide sequence: TGCGCCAGCAGCCAAGAGGGGCTGGATGAGCAGTTCTTC. Its protein product is CASSQEGLDEQFF.

This chain links TRBV3-1 with TRBJ2-7; weak D call: TRBD2 (5 bases). Germline loops: CDR1 LGHDT, CDR2 YNNKEL (reference sequence). This CDR3 is built from 14 residues. The V and J ends lost 4 bases and 1 base respectively, with 11 bases between them. Here the CDR3 reads CASSPDLFSYEQYF. The CDR3 region has the DNA TGTGCCAGCAGCCCGGACTTATTTTCCTACGAGCAGTACTTC.

The gene calls are TRBV19 and TRBJ1-2, with D hard to call. V was pared by 4 bases and J by 0 bases, with 15 bases between. CDR1 and CDR2 (germline): LNHDA, SQIVND (reference sequence). This CDR3 is built from 16 residues. The CDR3 loop is CASSTSGRKANYGYTF. CDR3 bases: TGTGCCAGTAGTACCTCTGGACGGAAAGCTAACTATGGCTACACCTTC.

The genes are TRBV3-1 and TRBJ2-7, with D possibly matching TRBD2 (5 bases). The CDR3 runs 16 residues. Germline V gives CDR1 LGHDT, CDR2 YNNKEL (reference sequence). V was clipped by 2 bases and J by 0 bases, with 14 bases between them. The CDR3 reads CASSQRGCRSSYEQYF. The CDR3 nucleotides read TGTGCCAGCAGCCAAAGAGGGTGCAGGAGCTCCTACGAGCAGTACTTC.

The V call is TRBV7-7, the J call TRBJ1-5; D remains unclear. Trimming took 0 bases from V and 7 from J, leaving 4 bases between them. The CDR3 runs 12 residues. Germline loops: CDR1 SSHAT, CDR2 FNYEAQ (reference sequence). The CDR3 nucleotides are TGTGCCAGCAGCTTAGCCGTACAGCCCCAGCATTTT. Translation: CASSLAVQPQHF.

The chain employs TRBV6-5 and TRBJ2-7; D is undetermined. V was clipped by 0 bases and J by 1 base, with 7 bases between them. Germline-derived CDR1 and CDR2 are MNHEY and SVGAGI. CDR3 length: 14 amino acids. CDR3 nucleotides: TGTGCCAGCAGTTACTCGTCGTCGTCCTACGAGCAGTACTTC. Its protein product is CASSYSSSSYEQYF.

This chain links TRBV20-1 with TRBJ1-1; D gene ambiguous. The germline V and J ends were trimmed by 5 bases and 7 bases, with 17 bases remaining between them. Germline CDR1 and CDR2: DFQATT and SNEGSKA (reference sequence). The CDR3 runs 13 residues. The DNA of the CDR3 is TGCAGTGCTGACAAGGGAAAAATGGATGAAGCTTTCTTT. Its translation is CSADKGKMDEAFF.

The chain is built from TRBV19 and TRBJ2-4; a possible D gene is TRBD2 (6 bases). This CDR3 region has 16 residues. V was cut by 3 bases and J by 6 bases, with 18 bases left in between. Germline CDR1 and CDR2: LNHDA and SQIVND (reference sequence). The CDR3: CASSITGGVAANIQYF. The CDR3 DNA reads TGTGCCAGTAGTATTACCGGGGGTGTGGCGGCAAACATTCAGTACTTC.

The J gene is TRBJ2-7, the V gene TRBV15, with D possibly TRBD2 on 5 matching bases. The CDR3 is 15 amino acids. Germline lookup yields CDR1 LNHNV and CDR2 YYDKDF (reference sequence). Trimming took off 0 bases at V and 3 bases at J, with 12 bases between the two ends. The CDR3 region is CATSREEVSHYEQYF. In DNA form, the CDR3 reads TGTGCCACCAGCAGAGAGGAGGTTTCGCACTACGAGCAGTACTTC.

The chain is built from TRBV6-5 and TRBJ2-5; D gene uncertain. The CDR3 loop spans 14 amino acids. From germline, CDR1 is MNHEY and CDR2 SVGAGI. Between the trimmed V and J ends, which lost 8 bases and 0 bases, there was a span of 13 bases. The CDR3 loop is CASRRSSYQETQYF. The CDR3 coding sequence is TGTGCCAGCCGGCGAAGTAGCTACCAAGAGACCCAGTACTTC.

The chain carries TRBV9 and TRBJ2-3; perhaps TRBD1 as D (6 bases). The CDR3 has 15 amino acids. The V gene lost 4 bases and the J gene lost 1 base, with 13 bases spanning the gap. Germline-derived CDR1 and CDR2 are SGDLS and YYNGEE. CDR3: CASSPTGQRTDTQYF. The CDR3 nucleotides read TGTGCCAGCAGCCCCACTGGACAGCGCACAGATACGCAGTATTTT.

This chain connects TRBV20-1 to TRBJ2-1; 10 bases agree with TRBD2. CDR1 and CDR2 from the germline V gene are DFQATT and SNEGSKA (reference sequence). This CDR3 contains 16 residues. J gave up 7 bases and V 0 bases, and 9 bases lay outside the gene matches. The CDR3 DNA sequence: TGCAGTGCTAGAGATCCACGAGCGGGAGGGCCGAATGAGCAGTTCTTC. The encoded protein is CSARDPRAGGPNEQFF.

The CDR3 region is CATSTRPGVADTEAFF. DNA of the CDR3: TGTGCCACCAGCACCAGGCCGGGGGTCGCCGACACTGAAGCTTTCTTT. The rearrangement links TRBV15 to TRBJ1-1; D perhaps matches TRBD1 (5 bases). The CDR3 sequence is 16 residues long. Trimming shortened V by 4 bases and J by 3 bases, and 18 bases separated the two germline ends. Germline V gene data show CDR1 as LNHNV and CDR2 as YYDKDF (reference sequence).

The chain is built from TRBV15 and TRBJ1-5; D gene unclear. The CDR3 covers 15 residues. Looked up from germline, CDR1 is LNHNV and CDR2 is YYDKDF (reference sequence). Trimming took off 1 base at V and 2 bases at J, with 9 bases between the two ends. The CDR3 bases are TGTGCCACCAGCAGAGCTGAGGCTGGCAATCAGCCCCAGCATTTT. It yields the protein CATSRAEAGNQPQHF.

The chain recombines TRBV30 with TRBJ1-1; 8 bases line up with TRBD1. V lost 4 bases, J lost 7 bases, and 8 bases stayed unmatched. The germline gives CDR1 GTSNPN, CDR2 SVGIG (reference sequence). CDR3 size: 13 residues. CDR3 bases: TGTGCCTGGATGACGGGACAGGATCGTGAAGCTTTCTTT. Its translation is CAWMTGQDREAFF.

In DNA, the CDR3 is TGCAGTGCTGGGAGACAGGGCTCCTACGAGCAGTACTTC. It specifies CSAGRQGSYEQYF. V and J are TRBV20-1 and TRBJ2-7; 7 nucleotides align to TRBD1. CDR1 DFQATT and CDR2 SNEGSKA come from the germline V gene (reference sequence). V dropped 5 bases and J dropped 0; count of bases not matched to a gene: 4. This CDR3 region has 13 residues.